This T cell receptor (beta chain) was identified in a study of coeliac disease. In the study overall: Coeliac patients had newly diagnosed active disease, refractory type I disease, or gluten-free diet control.

Germline V gives CDR1 SGHTA, CDR2 FQGNSA. CDR3 length equals 13 residues. J lost 14 bases, V lost 5 bases, and 10 bases had no gene match. The method was immunoSEQ multiplex PCR; TCRdb's version includes in-frame clones alone and lacks a portion of them. The sample records approximately 7,000 clones, approximately 66% being singletons. The material sequenced was lamina propria lymphocytes from the gut. The genes are TRBV7-2 and TRBJ2-4; the match to TRBD2 covers 9 bases. The TCR sequence derives from a man in his fifties or sixties with active celiac disease. The CDR3 coding sequence is TGTGCCAGCAGCCAGAATAGCGGGGGTGATAAGTACTTC. Its protein is CASSQNSGGDKYF. Using reference TRBV7-2 and TRBJ2-4 for the parts outside the CDR3, the full variable domain is GAGVSQSPSNKVTEKGKDVELRCDPISGHTALYWYRQSLGQGLEFLIYFQGNSAPDKSGLPSDRFSAERTGGSVSTLTIQRTQQEDSAVYLCASSQNSGGDKYFGAGTRLSVL.